This T cell receptor (beta chain) comes out of a study of somatic mutations in cytotoxic T cells in rheumatoid arthritis. Using immunoSEQ multiplex PCR, the repertoire was profiled, and TCRdb retains in-frame clones only, with some absent. This table has some 7,900 clones, 74% appearing once. The material sequenced was CD8+ T cells sorted from blood. This sequence was found in an adult with rheumatoid arthritis.

DNA for the CDR3: TGCGCCAGCAGTGAGTGGGGACTAGCGGCGGGGGAGACCCAGTACTTC. It codes for CASSEWGLAAGETQYF. The chain has TRBV10-2 and TRBJ2-5; 11 bases map to TRBD2. Germline-derived CDR1 and CDR2 are WSHSY and SAAADI. This CDR3 contains 16 residues. V was pared by 1 base and J by 5 bases, with 6 bases of the junction left unmatched.